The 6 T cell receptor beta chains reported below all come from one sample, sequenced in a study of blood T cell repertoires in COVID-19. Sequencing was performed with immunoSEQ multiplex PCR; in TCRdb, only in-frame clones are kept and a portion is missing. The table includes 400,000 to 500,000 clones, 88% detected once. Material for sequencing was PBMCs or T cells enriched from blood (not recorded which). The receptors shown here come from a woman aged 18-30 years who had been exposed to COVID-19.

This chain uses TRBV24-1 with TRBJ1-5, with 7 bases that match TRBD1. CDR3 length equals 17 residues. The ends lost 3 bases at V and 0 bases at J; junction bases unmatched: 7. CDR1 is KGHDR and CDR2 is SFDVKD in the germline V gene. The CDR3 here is CATSDLDRVYSNQPQHF. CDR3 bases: TGTGCCACCAGTGATCTAGACAGGGTATATAGCAATCAGCCCCAGCATTTT.

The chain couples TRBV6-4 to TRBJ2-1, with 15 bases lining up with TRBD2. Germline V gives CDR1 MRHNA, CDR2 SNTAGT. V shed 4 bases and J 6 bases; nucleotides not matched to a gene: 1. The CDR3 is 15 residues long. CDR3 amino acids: CASSVGLAGGNEQFF. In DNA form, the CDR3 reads TGTGCCAGCAGTGTGGGACTAGCGGGAGGCAATGAGCAGTTCTTC.

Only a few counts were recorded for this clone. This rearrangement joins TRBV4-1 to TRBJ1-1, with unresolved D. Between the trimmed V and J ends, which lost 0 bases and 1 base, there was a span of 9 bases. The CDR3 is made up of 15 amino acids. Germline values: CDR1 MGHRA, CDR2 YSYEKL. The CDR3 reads CASSQDPGENTEAFF. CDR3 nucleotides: TGCGCCAGCAGCCAAGATCCCGGTGAGAACACTGAAGCTTTCTTT.

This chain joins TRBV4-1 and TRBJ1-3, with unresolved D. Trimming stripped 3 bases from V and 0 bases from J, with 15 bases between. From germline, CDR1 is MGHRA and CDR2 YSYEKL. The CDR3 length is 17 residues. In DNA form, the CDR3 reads TGCGCCAGCAGCCAGAATCTGGACTTCCGCTCTGGAAACACCATATATTTT. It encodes CASSQNLDFRSGNTIYF.

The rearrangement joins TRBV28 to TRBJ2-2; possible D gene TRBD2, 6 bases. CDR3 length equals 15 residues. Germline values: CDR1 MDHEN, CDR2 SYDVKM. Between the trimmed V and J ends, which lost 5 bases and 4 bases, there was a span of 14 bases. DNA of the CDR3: TGTGCCAGCAGTGGACTCGGGGAGGCCACCGGGGAGCTGTTTTTT. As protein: CASSGLGEATGELFF.

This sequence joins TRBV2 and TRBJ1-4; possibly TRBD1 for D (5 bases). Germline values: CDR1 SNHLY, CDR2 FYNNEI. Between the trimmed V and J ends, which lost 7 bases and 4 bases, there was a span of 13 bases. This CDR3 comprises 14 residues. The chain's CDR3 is CASKNRLLNEKLFF. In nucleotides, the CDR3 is TGTGCCAGCAAGAACAGGTTGCTTAATGAAAAACTGTTTTTT.